This TCR beta chain is from a study of shared clonotypes between healthy human individuals. Study-wide context: Each donor's CD8 memory used one plate, CD8 naive two, each CD4 subset three.

The germline V gene has CDR1 SGHTA and CDR2 FQGNSA. V gave up 5 bases and J gave up 5 bases; unmatched junction bases: 8. The CDR3 is 15 residues long. Libraries were prepared by immunoSEQ multiplex PCR; TCRdb keeps only in-frame clonotypes and omits some of them. The sample lists 2 million to 3 million clones; roughly 93% were seen once. V usage is TRBV7-2 and J usage is TRBJ1-2; TRBD1 matches at 10 bases. Material for sequencing was naive CD4+ T cells from PBMCs. Stated subset: CD45RA+ positively selected. This TCR derives from a man aged 18 to 30 in good health. Some clones in this sample may be carry-over from other donors' samples. CDR3 sequence: CASSQNPGQGYGYTF. In nucleotides, the CDR3 is TGTGCCAGCAGCCAGAACCCGGGACAGGGGTATGGCTACACCTTC.